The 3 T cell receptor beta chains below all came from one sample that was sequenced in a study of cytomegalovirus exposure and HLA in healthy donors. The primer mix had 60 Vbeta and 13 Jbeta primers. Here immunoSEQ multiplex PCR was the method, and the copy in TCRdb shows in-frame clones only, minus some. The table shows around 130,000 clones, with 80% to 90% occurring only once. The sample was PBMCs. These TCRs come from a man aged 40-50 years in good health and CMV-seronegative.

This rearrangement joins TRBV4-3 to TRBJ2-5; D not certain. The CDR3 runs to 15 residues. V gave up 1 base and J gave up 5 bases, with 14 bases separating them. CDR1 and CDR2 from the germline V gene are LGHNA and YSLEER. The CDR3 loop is CASSQGPSGRETQYF. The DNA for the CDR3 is TGCGCCAGCAGCCAAGGCCCCTCTGGCCGCGAGACCCAGTACTTC.

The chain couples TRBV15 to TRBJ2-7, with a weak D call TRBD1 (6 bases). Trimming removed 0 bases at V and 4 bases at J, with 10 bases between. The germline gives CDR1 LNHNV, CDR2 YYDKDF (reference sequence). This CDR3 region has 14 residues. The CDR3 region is CATSRDRDRYEQYF. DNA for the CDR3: TGTGCCACCAGCAGAGATCGTGACAGGTACGAGCAGTACTTC.

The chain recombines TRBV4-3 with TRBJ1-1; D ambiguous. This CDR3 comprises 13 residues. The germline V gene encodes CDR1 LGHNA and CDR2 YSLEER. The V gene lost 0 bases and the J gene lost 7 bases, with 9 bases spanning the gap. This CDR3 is CASSQEPRLEAFF. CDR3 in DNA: TGCGCCAGCAGCCAAGAGCCGCGGCTTGAAGCTTTCTTT.